The rows below give T cell receptor beta chains drawn from one sample of a study of blood T cells in healthy people across ages. TCRdb reprocessed the 5' RACE reads with MiXCR, giving one entry per CDR3 protein. The top ten clones hold about 4% of a sample with 1.5 million to 1.9 million distinct CDR3 sequences, approximately 39% of them seen once. Sequencing used blood. The source of these receptors is a woman aged 18 to 35 in good health. Each CDR3 is given with its conserved first and last residue. Fields, in order: clone size, V gene, D gene, J gene, CDR3 protein, CDR3 DNA. The D gene is left open where the match is weak. Clone size is stated in some rows and not others, as once, few, many or a class when expanded.

>NA|TRBV27|TRBD1|TRBJ1-2
CASSLVTPGQGYGYTF
TGTGCCAGCAGTCTCGTCACTCCGGGACAGGGGTATGGCTACACCTTC
>NA|TRBV13|TRBD1|TRBJ2-5
CASGLTGQPHNEQYF
TGTGCCAGCGGCTTGACGGGACAGCCACACAATGAGCAGTACTTC
>NA|TRBV4-3|TRBD2|TRBJ2-3
CASSQDRIGRDTQYF
TGCGCCAGCAGCCAAGATCGGATCGGGAGGGATACGCAGTATTTT
>NA|TRBV12-3/TRBV12-4|NA|TRBJ1-2
CASSGGPVGGYTF
TGTGCCAGCAGTGGCGGACCCGTGGGTGGCTACACCTTC
>NA|TRBV12-3/TRBV12-4|NA|TRBJ2-6
CASTNPRTSGANVLTF
TGTGCCAGCACTAACCCACGGACCTCTGGGGCCAACGTCCTGACTTTC
>once|TRBV24-1|NA|TRBJ2-1
CATSGSSRPSSYNEQFF
TGTGCCACCAGTGGCTCCTCTAGGCCTTCCTCCTACAATGAGCAGTTCTTC
>few|TRBV25-1|NA|TRBJ2-3
CASSDYSTDTQYF
TGTGCCAGCAGTGATTACAGCACAGATACGCAGTATTTT
>NA|TRBV5-1|NA|TRBJ2-7
CASSFEPGNYEQYF
TGCGCCAGCAGCTTCGAACCGGGGAACTACGAGCAGTACTTC
>NA|TRBV28|TRBD1|TRBJ1-5
CASSLDRAPQPQHF
TGTGCCAGCAGTTTGGACAGGGCCCCTCAGCCCCAGCATTTT
>NA|TRBV13|NA|TRBJ2-1
CASSLVGYGVFGNEQFF
TGTGCCAGCAGCTTAGTAGGCTATGGGGTCTTTGGCAATGAGCAGTTCTTC
>NA|TRBV4-1|TRBD2|TRBJ2-1
CASSQELRGGGLSNEQFF
TGCGCCAGCAGCCAAGAATTGCGGGGGGGGGGACTATCGAATGAGCAGTTCTTC
>NA|TRBV9|TRBD2|TRBJ2-3
CASSVVGAGGRNTQYF
TGTGCCAGCAGCGTAGTCGGAGCGGGAGGGCGAAATACGCAGTATTTT
>NA|TRBV6-5|TRBD2|TRBJ2-3
CASSYVAGASTDTQYF
TGTGCCAGCAGTTACGTAGCGGGGGCTAGCACAGATACGCAGTATTTT
>few|TRBV7-2|NA|TRBJ1-1
CASSSVGGNTEAFF
TGTGCCAGCAGCTCGGTCGGGGGGAACACTGAAGCTTTCTTT
>NA|TRBV11-2|NA|TRBJ2-3
CASSLSVGGSDTQYF
TGTGCCAGCAGCTTATCCGTTGGGGGGTCAGATACGCAGTATTTT
>few|TRBV5-5|NA|TRBJ2-5
CASSLGAGRETQYF
TGTGCCAGCAGCTTGGGGGCAGGGAGAGAGACCCAGTACTTC
>NA|TRBV20-1|TRBD2|TRBJ2-5
CSARDWATSGSYEQYF
TGCAGTGCTAGAGATTGGGCGACTAGCGGGAGCTATGAGCAGTACTTC
>few|TRBV7-8|NA|TRBJ2-7
CASSLAGYSSYNEQYF
TGTGCCAGCAGCTTAGCGGGGTATAGCTCCTACAATGAGCAGTACTTC
>few|TRBV29-1|TRBD2|TRBJ2-5
CSVETGGRETQYF
TGCAGCGTTGAGACGGGAGGGAGAGAGACCCAGTACTTC
>NA|TRBV5-1|NA|TRBJ1-3
CASSLAALSGNTIYF
TGCGCCAGCAGCTTGGCCGCCCTCTCTGGAAACACCATATATTTT
>once|TRBV6-6|NA|TRBJ1-1
CASIDGGLWAEAFF
TGTGCCAGCATAGACGGGGGACTTTGGGCTGAAGCTTTCTTT
>NA|TRBV6-2/TRBV6-3|TRBD2|TRBJ2-1
CASSYSTSGLYNEQFF
TGTGCCAGCAGTTACTCGACTAGCGGACTATACAATGAGCAGTTCTTC
>NA|TRBV3-1|NA|TRBJ2-2
CASSQVGLHTGELFF
TGTGCCAGCAGCCAAGTTGGCCTGCACACCGGGGAGCTGTTTTTT
>NA|TRBV25-1|TRBD1|TRBJ2-1
CASSEDSRDRGIYNEQFF
TGTGCCAGCAGTGAAGACTCCCGGGACAGGGGCATCTACAATGAGCAGTTCTTC
>NA|TRBV27|TRBD1|TRBJ2-3
CASSLSFGPGTGLTDTQYF
TGTGCCAGCAGTTTATCCTTCGGCCCCGGGACAGGTTTGACAGATACGCAGTATTTT
>NA|TRBV20-1|TRBD2|TRBJ2-1
CSARAASGASYNEQFF
TGCAGTGCTAGGGCGGCTAGCGGGGCTTCCTACAATGAGCAGTTCTTC
>NA|TRBV6-5|TRBD1|TRBJ1-6
CASSYTAGGYFSPLHF
TGTGCCAGCAGTTACACCGCAGGGGGGTATTTTTCACCCCTCCACTTT
>few|TRBV7-9|NA|TRBJ1-2
CASSPDSLNYGYTF
TGTGCCAGCAGCCCCGATAGTTTAAACTATGGCTACACCTTC
>NA|TRBV7-2|NA|TRBJ2-1
CASSLVPGWSALSYNEQFF
TGTGCCAGCAGCTTAGTCCCCGGGTGGAGCGCCCTCTCCTACAATGAGCAGTTCTTC
>NA|TRBV27|NA|TRBJ1-6
CASSLVIGNSPLHF
TGTGCCAGCAGTTTGGTAATCGGGAATTCACCCCTCCACTTT
>few|TRBV27|TRBD1|TRBJ2-7
CASRLWQGVNYEQYF
TGTGCCAGCAGGCTTTGGCAGGGGGTGAACTACGAGCAGTACTTC
>once|TRBV12-3/TRBV12-4|NA|TRBJ1-2
CASRKGGSNYGYTF
TGTGCCAGCAGAAAAGGAGGGTCCAACTATGGCTACACCTTC
>once|TRBV27|NA|TRBJ2-7
CASRQGGSEQYF
TGTGCCAGCCGCCAGGGGGGCAGTGAGCAGTACTTC
>many|TRBV29-1|NA|TRBJ1-1
CSVRGVMNTEAFF
TGCAGCGTCCGAGGAGTTATGAACACTGAAGCTTTCTTT
>NA|TRBV7-2|NA|TRBJ2-7
CASSDRTGGDAYEQYF
TGTGCCAGCAGCGACAGAACAGGGGGGGATGCCTACGAGCAGTACTTC
>NA|TRBV7-3|NA|TRBJ2-7
CASSQVAESLGEQYF
TGTGCCAGCAGCCAGGTAGCGGAATCCTTGGGTGAGCAGTACTTC
>few|TRBV24-1|TRBD1|TRBJ2-4
CATSETRTGGVQYF
TGTGCCACCAGTGAGACCCGGACAGGGGGAGTTCAGTACTTC
>NA|TRBV12-3/TRBV12-4|TRBD2|TRBJ2-7
CASNPSGLTYEQYF
TGTGCCAGCAACCCTAGCGGGTTAACCTACGAGCAGTACTTC
>many|TRBV27|NA|TRBJ1-5
CASSFLGGNQPQHF
TGTGCCAGCAGCTTTTTGGGTGGCAATCAGCCCCAGCATTTT
>NA|TRBV12-3/TRBV12-4|NA|TRBJ2-7
CASRTRENYGQYF
TGTGCCAGCAGAACCAGGGAGAACTACGGGCAGTACTTC
>NA|TRBV20-1|TRBD2|TRBJ2-3
CSASGTSGGDTDTQYF
TGCAGTGCATCCGGGACTAGCGGGGGGGACACAGATACGCAGTATTTT
>NA|TRBV4-3|NA|TRBJ1-2
CASSQGRLAVGHGYTF
TGCGCCAGCAGCCAAGGTCGTTTAGCCGTCGGTCATGGCTACACCTTC
>NA|TRBV14|NA|TRBJ2-3
CASSGTGTPFSTDTQYF
TGTGCCAGCAGTGGTACCGGGACTCCGTTTAGCACAGATACGCAGTATTTT
>NA|TRBV7-2|TRBD2|TRBJ2-1
CASSPRGLAGPLSSYNEQFF
TGTGCCAGCAGCCCTCGAGGACTAGCGGGCCCCTTGAGCTCCTACAATGAGCAGTTCTTC
>NA|TRBV25-1|TRBD1|TRBJ2-3
CASSESRGPADTQYF
TGTGCCAGCAGTGAAAGCAGGGGGCCGGCAGATACGCAGTATTTT
>NA|TRBV29-1|NA|TRBJ1-2
CSVDSWGGNYGYTF
TGCAGCGTTGATTCATGGGGTGGTAACTATGGCTACACCTTC
>NA|TRBV10-3|TRBD1|TRBJ1-1
CAIKGQGPLNTEAFF
TGTGCCATCAAAGGACAGGGGCCCTTGAACACTGAAGCTTTCTTT
>NA|TRBV12-3/TRBV12-4|TRBD1|TRBJ2-3
CASSLRGQTSTDTQYF
TGTGCCAGCAGTTTAAGGGGACAGACTAGCACAGATACGCAGTATTTT
>NA|TRBV20-1|NA|TRBJ1-4
CSARGRGGKLFF
TGCAGTGCTAGAGGGAGGGGCGGAAAACTGTTTTTT
>many|TRBV10-2|TRBD2|TRBJ2-3
CAIASGGLTDTQYF
TGCGCCATCGCTAGCGGGGGGCTCACAGATACGCAGTATTTT
>once|TRBV10-3|NA|TRBJ1-3
CAISEPGRNSGNTIYF
TGTGCCATCAGTGAGCCAGGCCGCAACTCTGGAAACACCATATATTTT
>NA|TRBV4-1|NA|TRBJ2-7
CASSPHQRRLDEQYF
TGCGCCAGCAGCCCCCACCAGCGGAGGTTGGATGAGCAGTACTTC
>NA|TRBV29-1|NA|TRBJ2-1
CSHTRGSEQFF
TGCAGCCACACGCGAGGAAGTGAGCAGTTCTTC
>NA|TRBV4-3|NA|TRBJ2-3
CASSQAYSSTDTQYF
TGCGCCAGCAGCCAAGCCTACAGTAGCACAGATACGCAGTATTTT
>few|TRBV12-5|NA|TRBJ2-3
CASGSEDTQYF
TGTGCTAGTGGCTCGGAAGATACGCAGTATTTT
>NA|TRBV12-3/TRBV12-4|NA|TRBJ1-3
CASSDRHSENTIYF
TGTGCCAGCAGTGACAGACACTCTGAAAACACCATATATTTT
>few|TRBV7-2|NA|TRBJ1-5
CASSFARGDQPQHF
TGTGCCAGCAGCTTTGCAAGGGGAGATCAGCCCCAGCATTTT